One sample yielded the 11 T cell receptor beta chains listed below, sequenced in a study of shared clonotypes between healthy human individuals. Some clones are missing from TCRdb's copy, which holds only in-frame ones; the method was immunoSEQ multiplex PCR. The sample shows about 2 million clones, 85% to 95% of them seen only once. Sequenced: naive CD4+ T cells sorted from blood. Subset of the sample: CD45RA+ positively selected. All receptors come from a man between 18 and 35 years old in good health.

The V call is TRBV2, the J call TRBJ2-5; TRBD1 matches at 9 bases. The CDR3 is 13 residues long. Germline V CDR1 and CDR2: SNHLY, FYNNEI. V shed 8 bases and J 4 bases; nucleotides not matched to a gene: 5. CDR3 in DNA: TGTGCCAGCCGACGGACAGGGGTAGAGACCCAGTACTTC. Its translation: CASRRTGVETQYF.

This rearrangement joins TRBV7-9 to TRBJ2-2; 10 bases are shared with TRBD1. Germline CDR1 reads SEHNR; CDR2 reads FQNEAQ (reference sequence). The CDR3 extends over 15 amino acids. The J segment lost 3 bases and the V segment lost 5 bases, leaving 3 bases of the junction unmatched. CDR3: CASSPGTGDTGELFF. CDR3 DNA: TGTGCCAGCAGCCCGGGGACAGGGGACACCGGGGAGCTGTTTTTT. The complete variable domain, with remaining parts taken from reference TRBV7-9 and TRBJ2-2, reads DTGVSQNPRHKITKRGQNVTFRCDPISEHNRLYWYRQTLGQGPEFLTYFQNEAQLEKSRLLSDRFSAERPKGSFSTLEIQRTEQGDSAMYLCASSPGTGDTGELFFGEGSRLTVL.

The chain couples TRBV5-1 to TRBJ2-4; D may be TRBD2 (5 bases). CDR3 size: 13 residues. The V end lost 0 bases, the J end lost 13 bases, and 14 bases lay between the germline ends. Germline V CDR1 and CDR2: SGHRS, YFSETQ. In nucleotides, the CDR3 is TGCGCCAGCAGCTTGGCCGACGGGGTGGGGCAGTACTTC. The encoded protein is CASSLADGVGQYF.

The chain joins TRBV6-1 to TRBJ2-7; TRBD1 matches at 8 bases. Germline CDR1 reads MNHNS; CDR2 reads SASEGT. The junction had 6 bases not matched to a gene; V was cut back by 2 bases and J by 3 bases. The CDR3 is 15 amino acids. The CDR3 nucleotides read TGTGCCAGCAGTGAACAGGGGGCGAAAATCTACGAGCAGTACTTC. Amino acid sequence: CASSEQGAKIYEQYF.

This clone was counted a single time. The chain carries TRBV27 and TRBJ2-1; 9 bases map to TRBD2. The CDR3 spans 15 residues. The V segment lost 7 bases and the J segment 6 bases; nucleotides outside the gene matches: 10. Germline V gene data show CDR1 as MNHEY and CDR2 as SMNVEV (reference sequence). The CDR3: CASKASAGGPNEQFF. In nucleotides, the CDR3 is TGTGCCAGCAAGGCGTCCGCGGGGGGGCCCAATGAGCAGTTCTTC.

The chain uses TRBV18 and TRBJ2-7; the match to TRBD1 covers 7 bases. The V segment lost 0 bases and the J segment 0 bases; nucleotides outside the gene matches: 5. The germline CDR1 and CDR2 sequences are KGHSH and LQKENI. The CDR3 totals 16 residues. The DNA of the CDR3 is TGTGCCAGCTCACCACCTTGGGACAGCTCCTCCTACGAGCAGTACTTC. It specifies CASSPPWDSSSYEQYF. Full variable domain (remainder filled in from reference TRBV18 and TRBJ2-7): NAGVMQNPRHLVRRRGQEARLRCSPMKGHSHVYWYRQLPEEGLKFMVYLQKENIIDESGMPKERFSAEFPKEGPSILRIQQVVRGDSAAYFCASSPPWDSSSYEQYFGPGTRLTVT.

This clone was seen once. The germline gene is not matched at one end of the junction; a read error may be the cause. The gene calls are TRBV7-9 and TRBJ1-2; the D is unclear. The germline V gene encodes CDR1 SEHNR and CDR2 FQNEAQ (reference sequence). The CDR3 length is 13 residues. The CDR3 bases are TGTGCCAGCAGCTTAGCGAATATAGGAACGGTTCTATTC. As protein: CASSLANIGTVLF.

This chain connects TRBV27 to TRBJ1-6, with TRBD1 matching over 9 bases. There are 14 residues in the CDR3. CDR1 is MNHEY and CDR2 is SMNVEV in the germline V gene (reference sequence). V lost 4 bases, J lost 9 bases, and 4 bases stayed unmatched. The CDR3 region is CASSSDRGGSPLHF. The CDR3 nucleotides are TGTGCCAGCAGTTCCGACAGGGGGGGTTCACCCCTCCACTTT.

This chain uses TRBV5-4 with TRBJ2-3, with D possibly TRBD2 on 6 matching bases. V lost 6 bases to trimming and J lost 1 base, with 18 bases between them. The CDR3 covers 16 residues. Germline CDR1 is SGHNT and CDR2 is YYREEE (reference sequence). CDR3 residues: CASKRWGESGTDTQYF. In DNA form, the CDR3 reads TGTGCCAGCAAACGCTGGGGGGAATCTGGCACAGATACGCAGTATTTT.

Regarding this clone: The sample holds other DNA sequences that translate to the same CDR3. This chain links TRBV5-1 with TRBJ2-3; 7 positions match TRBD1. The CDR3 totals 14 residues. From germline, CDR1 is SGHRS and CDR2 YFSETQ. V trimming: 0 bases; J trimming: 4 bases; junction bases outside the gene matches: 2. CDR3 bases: TGCGCCAGCAGCTTGGGACAGGGCGCAGATACGCAGTATTTT. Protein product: CASSLGQGADTQYF. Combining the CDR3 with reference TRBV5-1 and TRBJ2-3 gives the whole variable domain KAGVTQTPRYLIKTRGQQVTLSCSPISGHRSVSWYQQTPGQGLQFLFEYFSETQRNKGNFPGRFSGRQFSNSRSEMNVSTLELGDSALYLCASSLGQGADTQYFGPGTRLTVL.

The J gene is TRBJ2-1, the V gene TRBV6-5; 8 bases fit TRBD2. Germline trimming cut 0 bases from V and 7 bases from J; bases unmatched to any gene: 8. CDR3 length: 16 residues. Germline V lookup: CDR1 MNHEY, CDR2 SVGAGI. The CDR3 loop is CASSYSGSGGQNEQFF. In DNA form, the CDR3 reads TGTGCCAGCAGTTACTCGGGGAGCGGGGGTCAGAATGAGCAGTTCTTC.